This T cell receptor beta chain was obtained from a study of PD-L1 blockade in urothelial cancer. Study-wide context: Blood-derived samples held a median roughly 140,000 T cells.

Time point reported: peripheral blood 6 weeks after treatment start. Profiled with immunoSEQ multiplex PCR; TCRdb holds only in-frame clones, not every one. The sample contains around 110,000 clones, around 90% of which appear only once. The input for sequencing was PBMCs, taken around atezolizumab (anti-PD-L1) treatment. The receptor's source is a man aged 60 to 69 with urothelial cancer.

As DNA, the CDR3 is TGTGCCAGTAGTATAGTAGCGGGAGGGCCCCAAGAGACCCAGTACTTC. Its protein is CASSIVAGGPQETQYF. The rearrangement joins TRBV19 to TRBJ2-5, with 11 nucleotides matching TRBD2. V gave up 1 base and J gave up 1 base; unmatched junction bases: 2. The CDR3 covers 16 residues. Germline values: CDR1 LNHDA, CDR2 SQIVND (reference sequence).